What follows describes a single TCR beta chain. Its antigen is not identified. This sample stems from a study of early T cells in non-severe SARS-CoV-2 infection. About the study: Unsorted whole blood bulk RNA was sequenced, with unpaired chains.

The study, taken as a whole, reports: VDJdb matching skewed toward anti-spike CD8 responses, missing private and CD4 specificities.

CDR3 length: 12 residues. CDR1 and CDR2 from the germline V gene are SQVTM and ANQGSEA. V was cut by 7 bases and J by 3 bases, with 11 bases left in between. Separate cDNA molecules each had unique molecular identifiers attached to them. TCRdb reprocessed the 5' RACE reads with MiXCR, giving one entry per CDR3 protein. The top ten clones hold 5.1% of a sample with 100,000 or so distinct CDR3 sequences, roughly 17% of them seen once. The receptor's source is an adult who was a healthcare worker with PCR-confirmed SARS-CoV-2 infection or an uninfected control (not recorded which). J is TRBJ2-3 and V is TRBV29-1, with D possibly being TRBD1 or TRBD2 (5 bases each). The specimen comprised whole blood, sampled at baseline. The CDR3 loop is CSGDGLTDTQYF. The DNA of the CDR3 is TGCAGCGGGGACGGTTTGACAGATACGCAGTATTTT.